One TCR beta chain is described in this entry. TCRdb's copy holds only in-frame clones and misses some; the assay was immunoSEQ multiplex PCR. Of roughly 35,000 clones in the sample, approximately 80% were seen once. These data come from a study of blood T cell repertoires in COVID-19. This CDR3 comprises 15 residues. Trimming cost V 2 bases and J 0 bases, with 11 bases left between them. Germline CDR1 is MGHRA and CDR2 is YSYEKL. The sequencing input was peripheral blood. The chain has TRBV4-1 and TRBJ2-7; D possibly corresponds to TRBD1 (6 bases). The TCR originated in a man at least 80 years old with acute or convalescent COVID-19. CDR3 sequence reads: CASSQPGQSSYEQYF. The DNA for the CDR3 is TGCGCCAGCAGCCAACCTGGACAGAGCTCCTACGAGCAGTACTTC.